This TCR beta chain is from a study of a mutant IDH1 vaccine in newly diagnosed glioma. The protocol was immunoSEQ multiplex PCR, while the TCRdb copy is restricted to in-frame clones and leaves out a portion. The profile covers around 89,000 clones, with 83% appearing a single time and 6% to 9.5% taken by the ten largest. Time point indicated: baseline, week 1 (first vaccination visit). This sample's treatment: pre-vaccination baseline after standard-of-care therapy. Donors had new IDH1-mutant astrocytomas of WHO grade 3 or 4 (ATRX-lost). The length of the CDR3 is 15 residues. Germline loops: CDR1 SGHTA, CDR2 FQGNSA. V shed 1 base and J 5 bases; nucleotides not matched to a gene: 4.

Sequenced here: PBMCs, sampled from a glioma patient treated with radiotherapy, temozolomide or both. The chain recombines TRBV7-2 with TRBJ2-1; 8 bases line up with TRBD2. The TCR comes from a woman in her forties or fifties with glioma. The CDR3 loop is CASSLGGGGNNEQFF. CDR3 bases: TGTGCCAGCAGCTTAGGGGGCGGGGGGAACAATGAGCAGTTCTTC.